The 28 T cell receptor beta chains listed next were all sequenced from one sample in a study of T cell clonality in common variable immunodeficiency. Using immunoSEQ multiplex PCR, the repertoire was profiled, and TCRdb retains in-frame clones only, with some absent. The profile covers approximately 45,000 clones, none occurring a single time. The source material was peripheral blood mononuclear cells. These receptors all stem from a person between 18 and 70 years old in good health.

This clone came up many times. One junction end does not reproduce the germline sequence, and a read error may be involved. The CDR3 end is not reached by the read, which stops 3 residues before it; the germline J gene fills it in. V gene TRBV4-2 combines with J gene TRBJ2-3; 12 bases align to TRBD2. This CDR3 region has 18 residues. CDR1 is LGHNA, CDR2 YNFKEQ, per germline. CDR3 region: CASSQDNRASGGADTQYF. The sequenced CDR3 bases are TGCGCCAGCAGCCAAGATAATCGGGCTAGCGGGGGGGCGGATACG.

The sample holds many counts of this clone. The read ends 3 residues shy of where the CDR3 ends; the end is completed using the germline J gene. The rearrangement joins TRBV6-2 or TRBV6-3 to TRBJ1-1, with D uncertain. The CDR3 length is 12 residues. The germline V gene has CDR1 MNHEY and CDR2 SVGEGT. CDR3 bases read: TGTGCCAGCAGTTCTCAGCGTAGAGAA. Amino acids: CASSSQRRE. The entire CDR3 protein reads CASSSQRREAFF.

This clone has at least ten counts. The DNA ends 3 residues before the CDR3 does, and the rest of the CDR3 is filled in from the germline J gene. The chain couples TRBV2 to TRBJ2-5; 9 bases align to TRBD1. The CDR3 contains 15 residues. Unmatched junction bases numbered 11, after V lost 7 bases and J lost 5 bases. The germline V gene encodes CDR1 SNHLY and CDR2 FYNNEI. The CDR3 bases that were read are TGTGCCAGCACTCCGGGGACAGGGCTTGGGGAGACC. Its translation: CASTPGTGLGET. The entire CDR3 protein reads CASTPGTGLGETQYF. Based on the CDR3 plus reference TRBV2 and TRBJ2-5, the full variable domain is EPEVTQTPSHQVTQMGQEVILRCVPISNHLYFYWYRQILGQKVEFLVSFYNNEISEKSEIFDDQFSVERPDGSNFTLKIRSTKLEDSAMYFCASTPGTGLGETQYFGPGTRLLVL.

In this sample, this clone turned up many times. Coverage ceases 3 residues before the CDR3 finishes, and the germline J gene fills in the end. This sequence joins TRBV19 and TRBJ2-6, with D possibly TRBD1 on 5 matching bases. Germline lookup yields CDR1 LNHDA and CDR2 SQIVND (reference sequence). The CDR3 runs 15 residues. The V gene lost 2 bases and the J gene lost 2 bases, with 7 bases spanning the gap. The CDR3 is CASSIQGAGANVLTF. The part of the CDR3 DNA that was read is TGTGCCAGTAGTATACAGGGTGCTGGGGCCAACGTC.

This clone was seen many times. The CDR3 end falls 3 residues outside the read, so it is completed with the germline J gene. This chain joins TRBV20-1 and TRBJ1-2; D might be TRBD1 (6 bases). Germline V lookup: CDR1 DFQATT, CDR2 SNEGSKA (reference sequence). Trimming pared 3 bases from V and 4 bases from J, leaving 9 bases between. The CDR3 consists of 12 residues. The CDR3 bases that were read are TGCAGTGCTAGCGGACAGACCTATGGC. This encodes CSASGQTYG. The entire CDR3 protein is CSASGQTYGYTF.

This clone was detected ten times or more. The read comes to an end 3 residues before the CDR3 does, leaving the germline J gene to fill in the end. The rearrangement joins TRBV6-2 or TRBV6-3 to TRBJ1-2; D remains ambiguous. Trimming took 5 bases from V and 4 from J, leaving 8 bases between them. The CDR3 runs 12 residues. In germline, CDR1 is MNHEY, CDR2 SVGEGT. The DNA read from the CDR3 is TGTGCCAGCAGTGCCCGACTCTATGGC. Its translation: CASSARLYG. The CDR3 reads in full as CASSARLYGYTF.

In this sample, this clone turned up many times. With the read ending 3 residues before the CDR3 end, the germline J gene is used to fill in that end. The rearrangement links TRBV4-2 to TRBJ2-7, with TRBD1 matching over 7 bases. V was pared by 4 bases and J by 0 bases, with 12 bases of the junction left unmatched. CDR3 length: 17 residues. Germline loops: CDR1 LGHNA, CDR2 YNFKEQ. The CDR3: CASSPFGETGSSYEQYF. The sequenced CDR3 bases are TGTGCCAGCAGCCCTTTCGGGGAGACAGGGAGCTCCTACGAG.

This clone showed up many times. The read comes to an end 3 residues before the CDR3 does, leaving the germline J gene to fill in the end. The rearrangement uses TRBV19 and TRBJ2-2; D is undetermined. Trimming shortened V by 2 bases and J by 1 base, and 8 bases separated the two germline ends. The germline V gene encodes CDR1 LNHDA and CDR2 SQIVND (reference sequence). The CDR3 consists of 15 residues. The sequenced part of the CDR3 DNA is TGTGCCAGTAGTATACCCACAGTGAACACCGGGGAG. Translating it yields CASSIPTVNTGE. The whole CDR3 region reads CASSIPTVNTGELFF.

At least ten counts were recorded for this clone. The read ends 3 residues shy of where the CDR3 ends; the end is completed using the germline J gene. This chain uses TRBV6-1 with TRBJ1-1, with D hard to call. This CDR3 has 14 amino acids. The V gene lost 1 base and the J gene lost 5 bases, with 11 bases spanning the gap. CDR1 is MNHNS, CDR2 SASEGT, per germline. This CDR3 is CASSEVGVWTEAFF. CDR3 DNA (partial): TGTGCCAGCAGTGAAGTCGGGGTGTGGACTGAA.

In its sample, this clone was seen many times. The read stops 3 residues short of the end of the CDR3; the missing end is completed from the germline J gene. The chain carries TRBV14 and TRBJ2-3; 9 bases fit TRBD2. V gave up 3 bases and J gave up 5 bases; unmatched junction bases: 9. This CDR3 comprises 16 residues. The V gene's germline CDR1 is SGHDN and CDR2 FVKESK. CDR3 amino acids: CASSQVPSGRIDTQYF. The CDR3 DNA, read in part, is TGTGCCAGCAGCCAGGTCCCGAGCGGGAGGATAGATACG.

In its sample, this clone was seen many times. Read sequence stops 3 residues before the CDR3 end, and the germline J gene provides the missing end. V usage is TRBV7-3 and J usage is TRBJ2-2, with D possibly being TRBD1 (6 bases). The CDR3 consists of 13 residues. CDR1 is SGHTA, CDR2 FQGTGA, per germline. Trimming shortened V by 5 bases and J by 6 bases, and 10 bases separated the two germline ends. The sequenced CDR3 bases are TGTGCCAGCAGCCAAGGGGGATCCGGGGAG. It encodes CASSQGGSGE. In full, the CDR3 reads CASSQGGSGELFF.

Ten or more counts support this clone. The read ends 3 residues before the CDR3 terminus; that terminus is restored from the germline J gene. The chain joins TRBV20-1 to TRBJ2-2; 11 bases map to TRBD2. The CDR3 length is 16 residues. V lost 5 bases, J lost 4 bases, and 9 bases stayed unmatched. Germline CDR1 reads DFQATT; CDR2 reads SNEGSKA (reference sequence). The sequenced part of the CDR3 DNA is TGCAGTGCTCACCCACTAGCGGGAGAGGGCACCGGGGAG. This gives the protein CSAHPLAGEGTGE. The whole CDR3 reads CSAHPLAGEGTGELFF.

On this clone itself: The CDR3 extends 3 residues past the end of the read, so its final part is completed from the germline J gene. The rearrangement links TRBV13 to TRBJ2-7, with 13 bases identical to TRBD2. The germline V gene encodes CDR1 PRHDT and CDR2 FYEKMQ (reference sequence). The J segment lost 4 bases and the V segment lost 6 bases, leaving 0 bases of the junction unmatched. The CDR3 has 13 residues. CDR3 loop: CASRLAGGYEQYF. CDR3 bases read: TGTGCCAGCAGACTAGCGGGAGGGTACGAG.

This clone was counted only a few times. Here the CDR3 reads CASSESTGLGAFF. The sequenced part of the CDR3 DNA is TGCGCCAGCAGTGAGTCGACAGGGCTAGGA. The chain recombines TRBV10-2 with TRBJ1-1; 7 nucleotides agree with TRBD1. The read ends 3 residues before the CDR3 terminus; that terminus is restored from the germline J gene. Germline assignment: CDR1 WSHSY and CDR2 SAAADI. The CDR3 contains 13 residues.

This clone was observed many times. The read gets to within 3 residues of the CDR3 end, and the germline J gene fills in the rest. The rearrangement joins TRBV7-8 to TRBJ1-5, with a weak D call TRBD1 (5 bases). Trimming stripped 0 bases from V and 1 base from J, with 7 bases between. CDR1 is SGHVS and CDR2 is FQNEAQ in the germline V gene. The length of the CDR3 is 15 residues. The chain's CDR3 is CASSLARGSNQPQHF. Incomplete CDR3 DNA: TGTGCCAGCAGCTTAGCGCGGGGCAGCAATCAGCCC.

This clone was counted ten times or more. The CDR3 end is not reached by the read, which stops 3 residues before it; the germline J gene fills it in. The chain uses TRBV29-1 and TRBJ2-5; D possibly corresponds to TRBD1 (6 bases). The CDR3 length is 15 residues. V was clipped by 6 bases and J by 0 bases, with 17 bases between them. The germline CDR1 and CDR2 sequences are SQVTM and ANQGSEA. CDR3 bases read: TGCAGCGTCCCCGGCAGGGGCCCGTACCAAGAGACC. Its translation is CSVPGRGPYQET. The entire CDR3 is CSVPGRGPYQETQYF.

This clone showed up many times. The read comes to an end 3 residues before the CDR3 does, leaving the germline J gene to fill in the end. J is TRBJ1-1 and V is TRBV29-1, with 9 bases aligning to TRBD1. CDR1 and CDR2 (germline): SQVTM, ANQGSEA. This CDR3 is 12 amino acids long. Trimming removed 8 bases from V and 5 bases from J; junction bases left unmatched: 6. The sequenced part of the CDR3 DNA is TGCAGCCACAGGGGGCGAGGAACTGAA. It yields the protein CSHRGRGTE. The complete CDR3 reads CSHRGRGTEAFF.

This clone was seen many times. The missing CDR3 end, 3 residues past where the read stops, is filled in from the germline J gene. V gene TRBV18 combines with J gene TRBJ2-3, with 8 bases that match TRBD1. CDR3 length equals 15 residues. V dropped 3 bases and J dropped 6; count of bases not matched to a gene: 8. Germline V gives CDR1 KGHSH, CDR2 LQKENI. The CDR3 reads CASSPRTGNKDTQYF. The covered CDR3 bases are TGTGCCAGCTCACCTCGGACAGGGAATAAGGATACG.

Many counts were recorded for this clone. With the read ending 3 residues before the CDR3 end, the germline J gene is used to fill in that end. The chain uses TRBV19 and TRBJ1-3; 8 nucleotides agree with TRBD1. The CDR3 has 14 amino acids. The junction had 6 bases not matched to a gene; V was cut back by 10 bases and J by 1 base. CDR1 is LNHDA and CDR2 is SQIVND in the germline V gene (reference sequence). Here the CDR3 reads CATGTGQSGNTIYF. The covered CDR3 bases are TGTGCCACCGGGACAGGACAATCTGGAAACACC.

This clone was observed at least ten times. The CDR3 end lies 3 residues beyond the end of the read and is filled in from the germline J gene. The chain is built from TRBV19 and TRBJ2-2; TRBD2 matches 8 bases. J gave up 6 bases and V 4 bases, and 10 bases lay outside the gene matches. Germline V gene lookup returns CDR1 LNHDA and CDR2 SQIVND (reference sequence). This CDR3 has 16 residues. CDR3 DNA, as far as it was read: TGTGCCAGTAGTAAAGGAGCTAGCGGGTTAGCCGGGGAG. Translated: CASSKGASGLAGE. The CDR3 as a whole reads CASSKGASGLAGELFF.

The sample holds a few counts of this clone. From the germline J gene comes the end of the CDR3, since the read stops 3 residues before it. The chain uses TRBV2 and TRBJ1-1, with TRBD1 matching over 7 bases. The CDR3 extends over 12 amino acids. The germline V gene encodes CDR1 SNHLY and CDR2 FYNNEI. The CDR3 spells CASRDDRVGAFF. CDR3 DNA (partial): TGTGCCAGCAGGGATGACAGGGTCGGG.

The sample holds many counts of this clone. The read finishes 3 residues shy of the CDR3 end, and the germline J gene is used to complete it. The chain combines TRBV5-1 with TRBJ1-2, with D unclear. This CDR3 spans 13 amino acids. Germline V lookup: CDR1 SGHRS, CDR2 YFSETQ. Trimming shortened V by 0 bases and J by 6 bases, and 9 bases separated the two germline ends. Partial CDR3 DNA: TGCGCCAGCAGCTTGGAGGGTGTCGATGGC. This sequence encodes CASSLEGVDG. The CDR3 as a whole reads CASSLEGVDGYTF. The full variable domain, with the rest looked up from reference TRBV5-1 and TRBJ1-2, is KAGVTQTPRYLIKTRGQQVTLSCSPISGHRSVSWYQQTPGQGLQFLFEYFSETQRNKGNFPGRFSGRQFSNSRSEMNVSTLELGDSALYLCASSLEGVDGYTFGSGTRLTVV.

There are many counts of this clone. The read finishes 3 residues shy of the CDR3 end, and the germline J gene is used to complete it. The chain employs TRBV19 and TRBJ2-1; TRBD2 might be the D (6 bases). Per germline, CDR1 LNHDA and CDR2 SQIVND (reference sequence). CDR3 length: 12 amino acids. Trimming took off 6 bases at V and 4 bases at J, with 7 bases between the two ends. The CDR3 loop reads CASSGGYNEQFF. The CDR3 DNA, read in part, is TGTGCCAGTAGCGGGGGTTACAATGAG.

This clone was seen many times. The CDR3 is cut off 3 residues early in the read; its end comes from the germline J gene. The V call is TRBV7-3, the J call TRBJ2-1, with D perhaps matching TRBD2 (6 bases). Germline V gives CDR1 SGHTA, CDR2 FQGTGA. The CDR3 sequence is 15 residues long. With 5 bases removed from V and 9 bases from J, the gap between germline ends came to 20 bases. CDR3 bases read: TGTGCCAGCAGCCCGCTCTCGACTAGTGGAAGTGAG. Its protein product is CASSPLSTSGSE. The whole CDR3 sequence reads CASSPLSTSGSEQFF.

Ten or more counts support this clone. The DNA ends 3 residues before the CDR3 does, and the rest of the CDR3 is filled in from the germline J gene. The rearrangement links TRBV30 to TRBJ1-1; TRBD1 matches at 7 bases. Germline V gives CDR1 GTSNPN, CDR2 SVGIG (reference sequence). This CDR3 contains 12 residues. J was trimmed by 1 base and V by 5 bases; bases with no gene match: 1. The sequenced part of the CDR3 DNA is TGTGCCTGGGGACAGGAGAACACTGAA. Residues: CAWGQENTE. The whole CDR3 region reads CAWGQENTEAFF.

This clone was seen repeatedly, ten times or more. The read gets to within 3 residues of the CDR3 end, and the germline J gene fills in the rest. The V and J genes are TRBV19 and TRBJ1-1, with a weak D call TRBD1 (5 bases). The germline V gene encodes CDR1 LNHDA and CDR2 SQIVND (reference sequence). The CDR3 is 15 residues long. Between the trimmed V and J ends, which lost 6 bases and 4 bases, there was a span of 18 bases. The CDR3 protein is CASRGPGQSGTEAFF. The part of the CDR3 DNA that was read is TGTGCCAGTAGGGGTCCAGGGCAATCTGGCACTGAA.

This clone has a count of ten or more. CDR3 DNA (partial): TGTGCCATCAGTGAGCGAGGGGACAGGGCAAATGAG. Its protein product is CAISERGDRANE. The full CDR3 protein reads CAISERGDRANEQFF. V and J are TRBV10-3 and TRBJ2-1; 9 bases are a match to TRBD1. The observed sequence ends 3 residues before the CDR3 terminus, with the missing tail filled in from the germline J gene. V lost 2 bases, J lost 7 bases, and 6 bases stayed unmatched. CDR1 and CDR2 from the germline V gene are ENHRY and SYGVKD. The length of the CDR3 is 15 residues.

This clone has at least ten counts. The sequenced fragment ends 3 residues before the CDR3 boundary, so the rest is inferred from the germline J gene. This chain links TRBV20-1 with TRBJ1-2; 7 bases are a match to TRBD1. Germline lookup yields CDR1 DFQATT and CDR2 SNEGSKA (reference sequence). V was pared by 3 bases and J by 2 bases, with 6 bases of the junction left unmatched. This CDR3 comprises 14 residues. The CDR3 here is CSARVQGENYGYTF. The part of the CDR3 DNA that was read is TGCAGTGCTAGGGTCCAGGGGGAAAACTATGGC.